The table lists the clone carrying this T cell receptor beta chain with a few counts. What it binds is unknown. This sample was included in a study of CD8 T cells in ankylosing spondylitis. Study conclusions and caveats: What appeared characteristic of ankylosing spondylitis blood was a TCR beta motif of eight highly homologous variants. Enrichment of disease-linked clones was reportedly significant in matched ankylosing spondylitis synovial fluid. Earlier authors reported some of these motif variants in reactive arthritis synovial fluid and blood. Disease-associated clones were CD8+ and fairly uncommon in peripheral blood.

CDR3 length: 16 residues. After removal of 1 base from V and 5 bases from J, the junction contained 10 bases not matched to a gene. The V gene's germline CDR1 is LGHNA and CDR2 YNFKEQ. Each TCR beta library was made by quantitative 5'-RACE that incorporated molecular barcodes. TCRdb processed the 5' RACE reads anew with MiXCR; each CDR3 protein has one entry. The sample carries around 450,000 distinct CDR3 sequences, 25% to 30% recorded once. This rearrangement joins TRBV4-2 to TRBJ1-2, with 7 positions matching TRBD1. The TCR sequence derives from a male donor with ankylosing spondylitis. The sample consisted of blood, either unsorted or a sorted T cell fraction (not recorded which). CDR3: CASSQGIGGNSYGYTF. CDR3 bases: TGTGCCAGCAGCCAAGGGATAGGGGGCAACTCTTATGGCTACACCTTC.